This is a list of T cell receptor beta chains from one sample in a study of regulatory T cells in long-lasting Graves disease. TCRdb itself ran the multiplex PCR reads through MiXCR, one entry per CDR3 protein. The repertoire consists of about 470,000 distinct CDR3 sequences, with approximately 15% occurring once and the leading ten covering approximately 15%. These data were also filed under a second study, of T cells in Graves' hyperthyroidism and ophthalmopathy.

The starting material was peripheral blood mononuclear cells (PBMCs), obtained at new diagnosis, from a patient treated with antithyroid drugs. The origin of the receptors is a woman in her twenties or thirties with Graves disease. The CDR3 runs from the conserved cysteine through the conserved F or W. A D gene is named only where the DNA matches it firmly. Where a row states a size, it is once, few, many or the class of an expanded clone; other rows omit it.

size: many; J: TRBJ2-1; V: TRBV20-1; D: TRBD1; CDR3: CSASVRGGPYNEQFF
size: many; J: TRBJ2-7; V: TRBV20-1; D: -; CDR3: CSARLTRASYEQYF
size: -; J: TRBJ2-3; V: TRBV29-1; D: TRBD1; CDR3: CSADWTGITDTQYF
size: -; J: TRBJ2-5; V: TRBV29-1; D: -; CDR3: CSVVGDTQETQYF
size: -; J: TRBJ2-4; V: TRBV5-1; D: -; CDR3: CASSRRGANFENIQYF
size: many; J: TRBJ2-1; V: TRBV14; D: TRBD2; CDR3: CASSQSLRSSGNSYNEQFF
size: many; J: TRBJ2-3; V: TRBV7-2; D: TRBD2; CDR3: CASSFRRAGLAGRTDTQYF
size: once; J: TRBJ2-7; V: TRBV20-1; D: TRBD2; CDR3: CSAGLAGGDSYEQYF
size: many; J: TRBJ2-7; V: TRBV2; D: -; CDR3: CASSENEQYF
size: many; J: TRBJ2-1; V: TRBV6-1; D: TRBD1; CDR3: CASSRGQGTSNNEQFF
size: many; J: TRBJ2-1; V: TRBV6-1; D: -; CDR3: CASRFRATATTGNEQFF
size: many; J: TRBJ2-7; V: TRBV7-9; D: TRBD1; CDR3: CASSSGQGWSYEQYF
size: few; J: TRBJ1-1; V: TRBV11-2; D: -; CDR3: CASSDQPNTEAFF
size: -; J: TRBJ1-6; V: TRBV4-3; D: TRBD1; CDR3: CASSQVAGQGSSPLHF
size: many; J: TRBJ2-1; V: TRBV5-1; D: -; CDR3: CASRAPHEQFF
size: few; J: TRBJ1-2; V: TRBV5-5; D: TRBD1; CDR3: CASSIGTGTYGYTF
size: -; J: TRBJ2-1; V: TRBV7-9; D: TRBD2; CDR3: CASSLRLAGVLGDEQFF
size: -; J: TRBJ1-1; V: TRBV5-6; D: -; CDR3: CASSWAAQTEAFF
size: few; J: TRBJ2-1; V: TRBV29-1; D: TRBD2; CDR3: CSVERRTSGDYNEQFF
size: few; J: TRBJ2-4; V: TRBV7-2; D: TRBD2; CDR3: CASSPRLVWLAGGSLAKNIQYF